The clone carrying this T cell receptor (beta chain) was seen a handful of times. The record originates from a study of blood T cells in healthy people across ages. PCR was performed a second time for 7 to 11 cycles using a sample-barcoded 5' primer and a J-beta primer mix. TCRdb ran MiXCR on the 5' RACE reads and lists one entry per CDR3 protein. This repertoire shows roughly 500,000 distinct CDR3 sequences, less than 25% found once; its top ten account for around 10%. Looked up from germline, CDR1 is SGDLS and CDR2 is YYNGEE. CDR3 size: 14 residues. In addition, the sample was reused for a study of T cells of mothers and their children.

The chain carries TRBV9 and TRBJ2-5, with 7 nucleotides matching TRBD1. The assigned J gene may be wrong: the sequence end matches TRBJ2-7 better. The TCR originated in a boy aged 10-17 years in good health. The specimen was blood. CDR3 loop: CASSGGTADYEQYF. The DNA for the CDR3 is TGTGCCAGCAGCGGAGGGACAGCGGACTACGAGCAGTACTTC.